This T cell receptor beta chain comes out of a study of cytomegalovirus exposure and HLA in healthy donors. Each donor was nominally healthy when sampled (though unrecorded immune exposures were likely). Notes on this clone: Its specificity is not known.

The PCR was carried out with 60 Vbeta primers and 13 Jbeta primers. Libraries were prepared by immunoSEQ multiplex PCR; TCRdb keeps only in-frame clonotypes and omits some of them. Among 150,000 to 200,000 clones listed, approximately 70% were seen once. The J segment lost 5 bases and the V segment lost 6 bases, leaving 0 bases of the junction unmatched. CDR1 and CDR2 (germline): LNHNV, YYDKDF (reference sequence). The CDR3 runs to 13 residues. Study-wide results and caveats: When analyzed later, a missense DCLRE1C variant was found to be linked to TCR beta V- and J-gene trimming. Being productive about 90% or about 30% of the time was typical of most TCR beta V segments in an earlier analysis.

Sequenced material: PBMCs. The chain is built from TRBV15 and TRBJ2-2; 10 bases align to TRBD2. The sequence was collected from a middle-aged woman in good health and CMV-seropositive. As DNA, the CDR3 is TGTGCCACCAGACTAGCGGGGACCGGGGAGCTGTTTTTT. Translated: CATRLAGTGELFF.